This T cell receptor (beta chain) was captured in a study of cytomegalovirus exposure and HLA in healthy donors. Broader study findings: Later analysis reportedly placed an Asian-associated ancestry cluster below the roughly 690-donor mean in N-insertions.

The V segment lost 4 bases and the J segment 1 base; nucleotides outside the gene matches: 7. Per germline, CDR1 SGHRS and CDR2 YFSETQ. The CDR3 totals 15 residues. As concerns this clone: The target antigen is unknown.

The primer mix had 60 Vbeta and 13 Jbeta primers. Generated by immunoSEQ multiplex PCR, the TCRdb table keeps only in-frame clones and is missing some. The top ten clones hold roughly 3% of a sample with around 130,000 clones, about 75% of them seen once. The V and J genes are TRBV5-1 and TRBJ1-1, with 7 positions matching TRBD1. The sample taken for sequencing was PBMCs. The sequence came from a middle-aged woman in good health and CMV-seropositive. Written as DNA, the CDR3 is TGCGCCAGCAGCCTCAGGGGGGCACCGAACACTGAAGCTTTCTTT. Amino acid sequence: CASSLRGAPNTEAFF. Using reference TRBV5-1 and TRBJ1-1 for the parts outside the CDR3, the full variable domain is KAGVTQTPRYLIKTRGQQVTLSCSPISGHRSVSWYQQTPGQGLQFLFEYFSETQRNKGNFPGRFSGRQFSNSRSEMNVSTLELGDSALYLCASSLRGAPNTEAFFGQGTRLTVV.